The rows below give T cell receptor beta chains drawn from one sample of a study of blood T cell repertoires in COVID-19. Only in-frame clones appear in the TCRdb table, and some are missing; sequencing was by immunoSEQ multiplex PCR. The data contain approximately 92,000 clones, less than 75% of them singletons. Sequenced: peripheral blood. These receptors all stem from a woman aged 55-69 years in a cohort sampled during active or convalescent COVID-19. Each CDR3 is given without its conserved first and last residue. A D gene is named only where the DNA matches it firmly.

v_gene | d_gene | CDR3aa
TRBV4-1 | - | ASSQGTENYGYT
TRBV7-9 | TRBD2 | ASSLGLAGGLEETQY
TRBV5-1 | - | ASSTQGLLEAF
TRBV19 | - | ASSNEGTPYNEQF
TRBV5-1 | TRBD1 | ASSEGQGYNEQF
TRBV5-6 | - | ASSLATSYEQY
TRBV30 | TRBD2 | AWGDSSGAVGNEQF
TRBV5-1 | - | ASSGGLRTEAF
TRBV5-1 | TRBD1 | ASSLTGGPNIQY
TRBV5-1 | - | ASNSLVGTGELF
TRBV5-8 | TRBD1 | ASSLGQGVNEQY
TRBV28 | TRBD2 | ASSSDIAGDRQETQY
TRBV5-1 | TRBD2 | ASSLTSGGYEQY
TRBV28 | TRBD1 | ASTRDRGWYSNQPQH
TRBV7-6 | TRBD2 | ASSLDTSVKQY
TRBV18 | TRBD1 | ASSLVRDREGYEQY
TRBV5-1 | - | ASKLGLSQETQY
TRBV5-4 | TRBD2 | ASSASSGGASTDTQY
TRBV2 | - | ASSEVGGAGKSPLH
TRBV7-2 | TRBD2 | ASSSPGLAGNEQF
TRBV5-6 | - | ASSSRDSPHTQY
TRBV27 | TRBD2 | ASSLRRLAGGPNTGELF
TRBV15 | TRBD1 | ATSRGRQGALEQY
TRBV19 | TRBD1 | ASSMTGGWENEQF
TRBV9 | - | ASSVGQDTEAF
TRBV23-1 | TRBD2 | ASSPGLAGTQETQY
TRBV7-8 | - | ASSPRTEGEQF
TRBV4-3 | - | ASSQDMIGAGGNTIY
TRBV27 | TRBD1 | ASRPGTGKTNTGELF
TRBV27 | - | ASSPRGAINQPQH
TRBV7-9 | - | ASSWDTYYEQY
TRBV5-1 | TRBD2 | ASSLWGGKSSYNEQF
TRBV24-1 | - | ATSDRASGELF
TRBV30 | - | AWRRPNTEAF
TRBV1 | - | TSSQDSGTGANEKLF
TRBV7-2 | TRBD2 | ASSPGLAGASTDTQY
TRBV11-3 | - | ASSPASGSYNEQF
TRBV5-4 | - | ASSEQTATVYEQY
TRBV4-2 | TRBD2 | ASSQSIRERGSEETQY
TRBV29-1 | - | SVEGAGWNTGELF
TRBV9 | - | ASSVGRFLDSNQPQH
TRBV28 | TRBD1 | ASIGSNRGYGYT
TRBV27 | TRBD2 | ASSFSGGPEFTDTQY
TRBV24-1 | - | ATSDPTGPNQPQH
TRBV3-1/TRBV3-2 | TRBD2 | ASSQVASGGVRDTQY
TRBV4-2 | - | ASSQDEGRNPNEKLF
TRBV28 | TRBD2 | ASSFVAGGTSGVNVLT
TRBV4-2 | - | ASSHGGEGSNQPQH
TRBV2 | - | ASEEGSTSNYGYT
TRBV7-2 | - | ASSLVASGANVLT
TRBV27 | - | ASSSSLAGYEQY
TRBV5-1 | TRBD2 | ASSPIAGSNTGELF
TRBV9 | - | ASSVIASPVKEQY
TRBV7-2 | TRBD1 | ASSLRREAGGFEGYT
TRBV9 | TRBD2 | ASSVAGTRGYNEQF